Below, 11 T cell receptor beta chains from the same sample are listed, as sequenced in a study of blood T cell dynamics during melanoma immunotherapy. Clones were read by immunoSEQ multiplex PCR, and TCRdb kept only the in-frame ones, dropping some. The sample has about 11,000 clones; 80% to 90% are singletons. Time point in this sample: pre-treatment baseline. The sequenced sample was blood, obtained from a patient treated with checkpoint blockade. The receptors stem from a human donor with melanoma.

The genes are TRBV6-6 and TRBJ1-2, with TRBD1 as a possible D gene (5 bases). The CDR3 totals 14 residues. V lost 4 bases and J 4 bases, leaving 13 bases between the germline ends. The V gene's germline CDR1 is MNHNY and CDR2 SVGAGI (reference sequence). The CDR3 reads CASSWEGIRYGYTF. CDR3 bases: TGTGCCAGCAGTTGGGAGGGGATACGCTATGGCTACACCTTC.

The chain recombines TRBV6-6 with TRBJ2-1; TRBD1 aligns across 7 bases. V was pared by 7 bases and J by 2 bases, with 5 bases of the junction left unmatched. The germline gives CDR1 MNHNY, CDR2 SVGAGI (reference sequence). The CDR3 is made up of 14 amino acids. The CDR3 here is CASTPDRAYNEQFF. The CDR3 DNA follows: TGTGCCAGCACCCCCGACAGGGCCTACAATGAGCAGTTCTTC.

The J gene is TRBJ1-1, the V gene TRBV6-5; 7 positions match TRBD1. The V gene end was trimmed by 5 bases and the J gene end by 10 bases; junction bases not matched to a gene: 16. Germline V gives CDR1 MNHEY, CDR2 SVGAGI. CDR3 length: 15 residues. The CDR3 spells CASSVPGTAKKGAFF. The CDR3 DNA reads as TGTGCCAGCAGTGTTCCCGGGACAGCCAAGAAAGGAGCTTTCTTT.

The V and J genes are TRBV30 and TRBJ1-5; D possibly corresponds to TRBD1 (6 bases). The CDR3 has 15 amino acids. V lost 0 bases and J 6 bases, leaving 15 bases between the germline ends. The germline gives CDR1 GTSNPN, CDR2 SVGIG (reference sequence). CDR3 loop: CAWSVSRTDFQPQHF. CDR3 sequence (DNA): TGTGCCTGGAGTGTGAGTAGGACAGATTTTCAGCCCCAGCATTTT.

The V call is TRBV7-6, the J call TRBJ2-2; 8 nucleotides line up with TRBD1. The CDR3 has 16 amino acids. J gave up 2 bases and V 2 bases, and 4 bases lay outside the gene matches. Per germline, CDR1 SGHVS and CDR2 FNYEAQ. CDR3 in DNA: TGTGCCAGCAGCTTAAAGGGACAGGCTAACACCGGGGAGCTGTTTTTT. It is translated as CASSLKGQANTGELFF.

This clone was counted a single time. The chain couples TRBV10-3 to TRBJ1-5; possible D gene TRBD1, 6 bases. Trimming stripped 10 bases from V and 1 base from J, with 11 bases between. Germline V CDR1 and CDR2: ENHRY, SYGVKD. CDR3 size: 13 residues. The CDR3 loop is CATQDRSNQPQHF. The DNA for the CDR3 is TGTGCCACCCAGGACAGAAGCAATCAGCCCCAGCATTTT.

This chain links TRBV6-6 with TRBJ1-2, with 8 bases that match TRBD1. CDR1 is MNHNY, CDR2 SVGAGI, per germline (reference sequence). Trimming took 6 bases from V and 3 from J; bases not matched to a gene: 3. This CDR3 has 13 amino acids. Here the CDR3 DNA reads TGTGCCAGCAGGGTGACAGGGGACTATGGCTACACCTTC. Protein: CASRVTGDYGYTF.

This clone was detected once. The CDR3 DNA reads as TGTGCCAGCAGCCCCGGAGGGCCGGGAGCTTTCTTT. It specifies CASSPGGPGAFF. The chain recombines TRBV6-5 with TRBJ1-1, with D hard to call. Trimming removed 6 bases from V and 10 bases from J, with 15 bases in between. This CDR3 has 12 amino acids. Germline V gene data show CDR1 as MNHEY and CDR2 as SVGAGI.

In DNA form, the CDR3 reads TGTGCCAGCAGCTTAAGTCAACGACAAGAGACCCAGTACTTC. This sequence encodes CASSLSQRQETQYF. The rearrangement links TRBV7-6 to TRBJ2-5; no clear D gene. Germline values: CDR1 SGHVS, CDR2 FNYEAQ. The V gene lost 2 bases and the J gene lost 2 bases, with 9 bases spanning the gap. The CDR3 has 14 residues. The full variable domain, rest sourced from reference TRBV7-6 and TRBJ2-5, is GAGVSQSPRYKVTKRGQDVALRCDPISGHVSLYWYRQALGQGPEFLTYFNYEAQQDKSGLPNDRFSAERPEGSISTLTIQRTEQRDSAMYRCASSLSQRQETQYFGPGTRLLVL.

This clone turned up a few times. Here the CDR3 reads CARRKGGTEAFF. The CDR3 nucleotides are TGTGCCCGGCGGAAGGGAGGCACTGAAGCTTTCTTT. V usage is TRBV30 and J usage is TRBJ1-1; D unresolved. V was pared by 8 bases and J by 4 bases, with 14 bases between. Per the germline V gene, CDR1 is GTSNPN and CDR2 is SVGIG (reference sequence). CDR3 length: 12 amino acids.

J is TRBJ1-1 and V is TRBV28; D possibly corresponds to TRBD1 (6 bases). Looked up from germline, CDR1 is MDHEN and CDR2 is SYDVKM. V was trimmed by 6 bases and J by 5 bases, leaving 13 bases between them. The CDR3 consists of 13 residues. CDR3 sequence: CASRVQGGTEAFF. The DNA for the CDR3 is TGTGCCAGCAGAGTACAGGGAGGAACTGAAGCTTTCTTT. Full variable domain (missing parts from reference TRBV28 and TRBJ1-1): DVKVTQSSRYLVKRTGEKVFLECVQDMDHENMFWYRQDPGLGLRLIYFSYDVKMKEKGDIPEGYSVSREKKERFSLILESASTNQTSMYLCASRVQGGTEAFFGQGTRLTVV.